The T cell receptor (beta chain) described here comes from a study of low-dose radiotherapy and immunotherapy resistance in tumors. The time point: after trial treatment. The sample's treatment: LDRT plus nivolumab, ipilimumab, low-dose cyclophosphamide and aspirin (RACIN trial). Alpha and beta chains were covered, as first-strand cDNA relied on TRAV- and TRBV-specific primers. TCR amplification involved about 21 PCR cycles with a constant-region primer and V-primer adapter. TCRdb re-analysed the reads in MiXCR, keeping a single row per CDR3 protein. Seen here are 39,000 or so distinct CDR3 sequences, under 25% observed once, and the top ten hold just under 9.5%. V lost 2 bases to trimming and J lost 3 bases, with 8 bases between them. The CDR3 sequence is 13 residues long. The germline gives CDR1 MNHNS, CDR2 SASEGT.

V gene TRBV6-1 combines with J gene TRBJ2-7; no firm D call. This material consisted of PBMCs, taken after low-dose radiotherapy plus immunotherapy. The clonotype was recovered from a female donor with ovarian cancer. In DNA, the CDR3 is TGTGCCAGCAGTGAACTGGACCGCTACGAGCAGTACTTC. This encodes CASSELDRYEQYF.